The clone carrying this TCR beta chain has more than one count but fewer than ten. Its antigen remains unknown. These data belong to a study of radiation and T cells in renal cell carcinoma. Points from the study as a whole: Only small tumor regions of about 1.1 g were sampled.

Clones were sequenced by immunoSEQ multiplex PCR, and TCRdb holds only the in-frame ones, with some missing. The sample records almost 8,500 clones, roughly 66% being singletons. Indicated treatment: treatment-naive control, cytoreductive nephrectomy. Clear cell pathology was present in this patient's renal cell carcinoma. Sequenced control tumors were from about ten males and a few females, median age approximately 62. The sample consisted of tumor tissue, taken from a patient whose treatment was nephrectomy without radiotherapy. The source of this sequence is a man in his 60s with renal cell carcinoma.

DNA of the CDR3: TGTGCCAGCAGCCCATCTAGTCGGGACGAGCAGTACTTC. Protein product: CASSPSSRDEQYF. The chain joins TRBV7-6 to TRBJ2-7; D unclear. The germline V and J ends were trimmed by 5 bases and 5 bases, with 13 bases remaining between them. This CDR3 has 13 amino acids. Germline-derived CDR1 and CDR2 are SGHVS and FNYEAQ.